One and the same sample provided the 20 T cell receptor beta chains below, sequenced in a study of cytotoxic CD8 clonotypes in ibrutinib-treated CLL. The assay was immunoSEQ multiplex PCR, and TCRdb's table has in-frame clones only and misses some. The profile shows around 310,000 clones, about 80% of them singletons. Sequenced material: PBMCs, taken before ibrutinib treatment. These receptors all stem from a human donor with chronic lymphocytic leukemia.

This sequence joins TRBV21-1 and TRBJ2-4. TRBV21-1 is described as a pseudogene. The CDR3 has 17 residues. For the CDR3, the DNA is TGTGCCAGCAGGATGGCAGGAGATCCAGTCGTCAAAAACATTCAGTACTTC. This codes for CASRMAGDPVVKNIQYF.

The rearrangement links TRBV7-2 to TRBJ1-2; D uncertain. Looked up from germline, CDR1 is SGHTA and CDR2 is FQGNSA. V was clipped by 5 bases and J by 2 bases, with 9 bases between them. The CDR3 sequence is 13 residues long. CDR3: CASSPSINYGYTF. As DNA, the CDR3 is TGTGCCAGCAGCCCATCAATCAACTATGGCTACACCTTC.

This chain uses TRBV18 with TRBJ1-3; D is uncertain. The CDR3 contains 17 residues. Germline V CDR1 and CDR2: KGHSH, LQKENI. Trimming took off 1 base at V and 1 base at J, with 14 bases between the two ends. The CDR3 sequence is CASSPRAFGWSGNTIYF. The CDR3 region has the DNA TGTGCCAGCTCACCACGGGCCTTCGGTTGGTCTGGAAACACCATATATTTT.

This sequence joins TRBV6-5 and TRBJ2-1; 10 bases align to TRBD2. Trimming at V came to 5 bases and at J to 8 bases, leaving 9 bases not matched to a gene. This CDR3 region has 15 residues. The V gene's germline CDR1 is MNHEY and CDR2 SVGAGI. This chain's CDR3 is CASSRGLAEGDEQFF. The DNA of the CDR3 is TGTGCCAGCAGTAGAGGACTAGCGGAGGGGGATGAGCAGTTCTTC.

This sequence joins TRBV5-6 and TRBJ1-5, with D possibly matching TRBD1 (6 bases). The CDR3 has 16 amino acids. Germline CDR1 and CDR2: SGHDT and YYEEEE. Between the trimmed V and J ends, which lost 1 base and 0 bases, there was a span of 11 bases. The DNA for the CDR3 is TGTGCCAGCAGCTTGAACACAGGGCATAGCAATCAGCCCCAGCATTTT. It is translated as CASSLNTGHSNQPQHF. The full variable domain, its missing parts supplied by reference TRBV5-6 and TRBJ1-5, is DAGVTQSPTHLIKTRGQQVTLRCSPKSGHDTVSWYQQALGQGPQFIFQYYEEEERQRGNFPDRFSGHQFPNYSSELNVNALLLGDSALYLCASSLNTGHSNQPQHFGDGTRLSIL.

J is TRBJ2-5 and V is TRBV6-5; a possible D gene is TRBD2 (5 bases). Deletions cut 2 bases from V and 7 bases from J, with 17 bases between. The CDR3 runs to 15 residues. CDR1 MNHEY and CDR2 SVGAGI come from the germline V gene. The CDR3 here is CASSYEPTNSGTQYF. The CDR3 nucleotides read TGTGCCAGCAGTTACGAACCGACTAACTCTGGGACCCAGTACTTC.

The V gene is TRBV19, the J gene TRBJ2-7, with 9 bases that match TRBD2. The CDR3 is 14 residues long. CDR1 LNHDA and CDR2 SQIVND come from the germline V gene (reference sequence). With 5 bases clipped from V and 5 bases from J, the junction kept 7 bases outside the gene matches. The CDR3 is CASSLPGLADEQYF. CDR3 coding DNA: TGTGCCAGTAGTCTGCCGGGACTAGCAGACGAGCAGTACTTC.

The chain is built from TRBV30 and TRBJ2-7, with D perhaps matching TRBD1 (7 bases). The V and J ends lost 5 bases and 2 bases respectively, with 16 bases between them. The CDR3 has 14 amino acids. Germline V gene lookup returns CDR1 GTSNPN and CDR2 SVGIG (reference sequence). CDR3 residues: CAWGLRGTPYEQYF. The CDR3 DNA reads TGTGCCTGGGGCCTCAGGGGGACTCCCTACGAGCAGTACTTC.

The rearrangement uses TRBV15 and TRBJ1-3; the D is unclear. Germline V lookup: CDR1 LNHNV, CDR2 YYDKDF (reference sequence). The CDR3 contains 15 residues. Trimming pared 3 bases from V and 4 bases from J, leaving 13 bases between. CDR3 nucleotides: TGTGCCACCAGCAGTGACGGACTTAGAGGAAACACCATATATTTT. This gives the protein CATSSDGLRGNTIYF.

This chain joins TRBV9 and TRBJ2-7, with D tentatively TRBD1 (6 bases). Trimming removed 0 bases from V and 1 base from J, with 14 bases in between. Per germline, CDR1 SGDLS and CDR2 YYNGEE. The length of the CDR3 is 16 residues. In nucleotides, the CDR3 is TGTGCCAGCAGCGTAGGAACTGGCAGGGGATCCTACGAGCAGTACTTC. Its translation is CASSVGTGRGSYEQYF. Combining the CDR3 with reference TRBV9 and TRBJ2-7 gives the whole variable domain DSGVTQTPKHLITATGQRVTLRCSPRSGDLSVYWYQQSLDQGLQFLIQYYNGEERAKGNILERFSAQQFPDLHSELNLSSLELGDSALYFCASSVGTGRGSYEQYFGPGTRLTVT.

This rearrangement joins TRBV20-1 to TRBJ2-5; D unclear. CDR3 length equals 11 residues. Germline assignment: CDR1 DFQATT and CDR2 SNEGSKA (reference sequence). V was clipped by 3 bases and J by 4 bases, with 6 bases between them. The CDR3 reads CSASLSETQYF. CDR3 sequence (DNA): TGCAGTGCTAGTCTATCAGAGACCCAGTACTTC.

This clone was seen a handful of times. V usage is TRBV27 and J usage is TRBJ1-5; the D gene is possibly TRBD1 (6 bases). CDR3 length: 12 amino acids. Between the trimmed V and J ends, which lost 8 bases and 6 bases, there was a span of 11 bases. Germline-derived CDR1 and CDR2 are MNHEY and SMNVEV (reference sequence). The CDR3 DNA sequence: TGTGCCAGCGGGCGGACAGTTCAGCCCCAGCATTTT. This encodes CASGRTVQPQHF.

The V and J genes are TRBV9 and TRBJ2-5, with 12 bases that match TRBD2. Germline V gene data show CDR1 as SGDLS and CDR2 as YYNGEE. The V gene end was trimmed by 3 bases and the J gene end by 4 bases; junction bases not matched to a gene: 1. The CDR3 loop spans 14 amino acids. The DNA of the CDR3 is TGTGCCAGCAGCGCGGGACTAGCGGGAGAGACCCAGTACTTC. Translated, it gives CASSAGLAGETQYF.

This chain connects TRBV30 to TRBJ2-7; TRBD1 matches at 12 bases. V gave up 6 bases and J gave up 2 bases; unmatched junction bases: 17. This CDR3 region has 18 residues. Germline V gives CDR1 GTSNPN, CDR2 SVGIG (reference sequence). CDR3 in amino acids: CACDPGQGAGWSPYEQYF. Here the CDR3 DNA reads TGTGCCTGTGACCCGGGACAGGGGGCAGGGTGGAGCCCCTACGAGCAGTACTTC.

J is TRBJ1-1 and V is TRBV19, with D perhaps TRBD1 (6 bases). V was shortened by 6 bases and J by 1 base, with 9 bases between the two germline ends. Germline V gene data show CDR1 as LNHDA and CDR2 as SQIVND (reference sequence). The CDR3 spans 13 residues. The CDR3 region is CASRRQENTEAFF. The CDR3 DNA follows: TGTGCCAGTAGGAGACAGGAGAACACTGAAGCTTTCTTT.

The gene calls are TRBV19 and TRBJ2-7, with 11 nucleotides matching TRBD2. Germline lookup yields CDR1 LNHDA and CDR2 SQIVND (reference sequence). The trim removed 5 bases at V and 2 bases at J, leaving 11 bases unmatched. This CDR3 spans 17 amino acids. CDR3 loop: CASSAAIAGGVTYEQYF. As DNA, the CDR3 is TGTGCCAGTAGTGCCGCGATAGCGGGAGGGGTTACCTACGAGCAGTACTTC. Together with reference TRBV19 and TRBJ2-7, the CDR3 gives the full variable domain: DGGITQSPKYLFRKEGQNVTLSCEQNLNHDAMYWYRQDPGQGLRLIYYSQIVNDFQKGDIAEGYSVSREKKESFPLTVTSAQKNPTAFYLCASSAAIAGGVTYEQYFGPGTRLTVT.

The V call is TRBV25-1, the J call TRBJ1-4; D is uncertain. The V gene lost 5 bases and the J gene lost 0 bases, with 16 bases spanning the gap. This CDR3 is built from 17 residues. CDR1 is MGHDK, CDR2 SYGVNS, per germline. CDR3 in amino acids: CASSSLRRGTTNEKLFF. CDR3 coding DNA: TGTGCCAGCAGTTCTCTTCGGCGCGGCACAACTAATGAAAAACTGTTTTTT.

Here the CDR3 DNA reads TGTGCCAGCAGTTTCTCCAGGGGCCTAGGGCAGCCCCAGCATTTT. This translates into CASSFSRGLGQPQHF. The V and J genes are TRBV27 and TRBJ1-5, with D possibly TRBD1 on 6 matching bases. CDR1 and CDR2 from the germline V gene are MNHEY and SMNVEV (reference sequence). CDR3 length equals 15 residues. V lost 3 bases to trimming and J lost 7 bases, with 16 bases between them.

The chain recombines TRBV7-9 with TRBJ2-2, with D perhaps TRBD1 (6 bases). V was pared by 2 bases and J by 5 bases, with 15 bases between. There are 16 residues in the CDR3. In germline, CDR1 is SEHNR, CDR2 FQNEAQ (reference sequence). The CDR3 protein is CASSLPGTFRTGELFF. DNA of the CDR3: TGTGCCAGCAGCTTACCAGGGACATTTAGGACCGGGGAGCTGTTTTTT.

There are a few counts of this clone. V and J are TRBV5-6 and TRBJ2-7; no definite D call. The CDR3 length is 12 residues. V gave up 5 bases and J gave up 6 bases, with 12 bases separating them. Germline-derived CDR1 and CDR2 are SGHDT and YYEEEE. CDR3 sequence (DNA): TGTGCCAGCAGTCTGACACTGCGCGAGCAGTACTTC. Protein sequence: CASSLTLREQYF.